One sample yielded the 10 T cell receptor beta chains listed below, sequenced in a study of T cell repertoires in cytomegalovirus infection. One entry per CDR3 protein results from TCRdb running MiXCR on the reads. The sample comprises tens of thousands of distinct CDR3 sequences, roughly 20% of which are singletons, and about 72% rests with the top ten. These receptors' targets are unknown. The sequencing used CD8+ T cells from cultured PBMCs, collected from culture after CMV antigen stimulation. These receptors all stem from a human donor in good health (CMV status not recorded). Some clones in this sample may be carry-over from other donors' samples.

The genes are TRBV5-6 and TRBJ2-7, with TRBD1 identical over 11 bases. V lost 3 bases to trimming and J lost 3 bases; unmatched junction nucleotides: 2. This CDR3 has 14 amino acids. From germline, CDR1 is SGHDT and CDR2 YYEEEE. CDR3 coding DNA: TGTGCCAGCAGCTCCGGGACAGGGGGCTACGAGCAGTACTTC. It codes for CASSSGTGGYEQYF.

By share, this clonotype ranks as hyperexpanded. J is TRBJ2-7 and V is TRBV6-2 or TRBV6-3; D is unresolved. CDR3 length equals 12 residues. V was shortened by 2 bases and J by 6 bases, with 8 bases between the two germline ends. Germline assignment: CDR1 MNHEY and CDR2 SVGEGT. The CDR3 region has the DNA TGTGCCAGCAGTTACCAACCCTCCGAGCAGTACTTC. As protein: CASSYQPSEQYF.

This clonotype was observed a few times. This chain connects TRBV7-2 to TRBJ2-4; D not certain. The germline CDR1 and CDR2 sequences are SGHTA and FQGNSA. This CDR3 region has 15 residues. V shed 1 base and J shed 4 bases, with 11 bases lying between them. CDR3 DNA: TGTGCCAGCAGCTTAGAAGGTCCACGGAAAAACATTCAGTACTTC. It translates to CASSLEGPRKNIQYF.

The V call is TRBV7-9, the J call TRBJ2-7, with 7 bases that match TRBD1. The CDR3 has 14 amino acids. Germline V gene sequence: CDR1 SEHNR, CDR2 FQNEAQ (reference sequence). Trimming cost V 5 bases and J 4 bases; bases outside gene matches: 8. CDR3 nucleotides: TGTGCCAGCAGCCCAGACAGGGATCAGTACGAGCAGTACTTC. Its protein product is CASSPDRDQYEQYF.

This clonotype was counted only a few times. V gene TRBV27 combines with J gene TRBJ2-5; 8 nucleotides match TRBD2. The germline CDR1 and CDR2 sequences are MNHEY and SMNVEV (reference sequence). CDR3 size: 15 residues. The trim removed 5 bases at V and 5 bases at J, leaving 10 bases unmatched. The CDR3 coding sequence is TGTGCCAGCAGTACCCCCAACAGCGGGGGCGAGACCCAGTACTTC. Its translation is CASSTPNSGGETQYF.

This clonotype has only a few counts. The chain is built from TRBV11-2 and TRBJ2-2, with unresolved D. Trimming pared 1 base from V and 7 bases from J, leaving 10 bases between. Per the germline V gene, CDR1 is SGHAT and CDR2 is FQNNGV. This CDR3 has 14 amino acids. CDR3 coding DNA: TGTGCCAGCAGCTTAGGGGTAATATACGGGGAGCTGTTTTTT. The encoded protein is CASSLGVIYGELFF.

Only a few counts were recorded for this clonotype. The chain has TRBV7-8 and TRBJ2-7, with 10 bases that match TRBD2. V shed 1 base, J shed 1 base, and the junction held 1 base outside the gene matches. The germline gives CDR1 SGHVS, CDR2 FQNEAQ. The CDR3 sequence is 15 residues long. The CDR3 coding sequence is TGTGCCAGCAGCTTAGTTAGCGGGGGGTCCTACGAGCAGTACTTC. Translating it yields CASSLVSGGSYEQYF.

The table lists this clonotype with a few counts. Germline is not matched at one junction end, which may reflect a read error. The chain joins TRBV27 to TRBJ1-2; D is uncertain. The CDR3 sequence is 15 residues long. Per germline, CDR1 MNHEY and CDR2 SMNVEV (reference sequence). In nucleotides, the CDR3 is TGTGCCAGCAGTTCACGGACGGGAGCTAACTTTGGCTACACCTTC. Translation gives CASSSRTGANFGYTF.

The genes are TRBV7-2 and TRBJ2-1; the match to TRBD2 covers 8 bases. V trimming: 2 bases; J trimming: 4 bases; junction bases outside the gene matches: 10. Germline loops: CDR1 SGHTA, CDR2 FQGNSA. This CDR3 is 17 amino acids long. CDR3 sequence reads: CASSLPPQRGTYNEQFF. CDR3 nucleotides: TGTGCCAGCAGCTTACCTCCCCAGCGGGGGACTTACAATGAGCAGTTCTTC.

The V gene is TRBV12-3 or TRBV12-4, the J gene TRBJ2-3; D call uncertain. Trimming shortened V by 5 bases and J by 5 bases, and 11 bases separated the two germline ends. This CDR3 region has 13 residues. The CDR3 region is CASSPIGGDTQYF. The CDR3 DNA follows: TGTGCCAGCAGTCCGATTGGCGGAGATACGCAGTATTTT.